This TCR beta chain was observed in a study of shared clonotypes between healthy human individuals. Study findings and constraints: Exclusively blood specimens were collected; tissue repertoires likely differ.

Trimming took 1 base from V and 5 from J, leaving 13 bases between them. This CDR3 has 15 amino acids. Germline V gene sequence: CDR1 SNHLY, CDR2 FYNNEI. Details on this clone: Its antigen is currently unknown. A read error is likely here: a far larger clone is one base away.

Tens of thousands of T cell genomes, or approximately 300 ng DNA, went into replicate PCRs of unsorted PBMC. Per the original methods: Junction-only immunoSEQ data arrived without quality scores, meaning filtering differed. Profiled with immunoSEQ multiplex PCR; TCRdb holds only in-frame clones, not every one. V and J calls and clone size are given by that table; D and trimming were obtained from the DNA. The sample lists about 490,000 clones; roughly 80% were seen once. This clonotype originated in a woman aged 40-49 years in good health. Some clones in this sample may be carry-over from other donors' samples. The J gene is TRBJ2-3, the V gene TRBV2; the D gene is possibly TRBD1 (5 bases). The sequencing sample was made of PBMCs. CDR3 in amino acids: CASSEEGQGEDTQYF. The CDR3 region has the DNA TGTGCCAGCAGTGAAGAGGGGCAGGGTGAAGATACGCAGTATTTT.